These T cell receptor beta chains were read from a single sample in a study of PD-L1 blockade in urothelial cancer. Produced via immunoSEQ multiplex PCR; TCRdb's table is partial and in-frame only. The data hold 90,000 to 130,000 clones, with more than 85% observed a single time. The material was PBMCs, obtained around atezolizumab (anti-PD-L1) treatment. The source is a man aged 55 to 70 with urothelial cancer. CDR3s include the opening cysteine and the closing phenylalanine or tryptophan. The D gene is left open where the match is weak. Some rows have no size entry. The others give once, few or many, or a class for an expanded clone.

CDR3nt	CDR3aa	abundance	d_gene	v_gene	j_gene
TGTGCCAGCAGTTTAAATGGGAGGGCGGAAGATACGCAGTATTTT	CASSLNGRAEDTQYF	NA	TRBD2	TRBV27	TRBJ2-3
TGTGCCAGCAGGCGCCGGGACAGGGGCCTGATAGCCAAAAACATTCAGTACTTC	CASRRRDRGLIAKNIQYF	NA	TRBD1	TRBV28	TRBJ2-4
TGTGCCACCAGCAAGGGACTAGCGGGAGTAGGGACCTACAATGAGCAGTTCTTC	CATSKGLAGVGTYNEQFF	once	TRBD2	TRBV15	TRBJ2-1
TGCGCCAGCAGCCTCTCCGAGACAGGGTATACAGATACGCAGTATTTT	CASSLSETGYTDTQYF	NA	TRBD1	TRBV4-1	TRBJ2-3
TGTGCCAGCACCCGATCGGGTTCCACTGAAGCTTTCTTT	CASTRSGSTEAFF	NA	NA	TRBV27	TRBJ1-1
TGTGCCAGCAGCTTAGCTGCCCCACAGGGTGGTGAAAAACTGTTTTTT	CASSLAAPQGGEKLFF	once	NA	TRBV7-6	TRBJ1-4
TGTGCCAGCAGTGATTTGGCGGGGGGCCGCGACACCGGGGAGCTGTTTTTT	CASSDLAGGRDTGELFF	once	TRBD2	TRBV2	TRBJ2-2
TGTGCCACCGGCGGACAGGGGGCGGACACCGGGGAGCTGTTTTTT	CATGGQGADTGELFF	NA	TRBD1	TRBV6-1	TRBJ2-2
TGTGCCAGCACCCCGACAGGGGGGGATCAGCCCCAGCATTTT	CASTPTGGDQPQHF	NA	TRBD1	TRBV28	TRBJ1-5
TGCGCCAGCAGCTGGGGGACAGGGGGATTACAAGAGACCCAGTACTTC	CASSWGTGGLQETQYF	NA	TRBD1	TRBV5-1	TRBJ2-5
TGCGCCAGCAGATATGACAGGGGGTTCTCTGGCTACACCTTC	CASRYDRGFSGYTF	NA	TRBD1	TRBV5-1	TRBJ1-2
TGTGCCAGCAGCCAAGAGGGATATGTCGGACTAGCGGTCCAAGAGACCCAGTACTTC	CASSQEGYVGLAVQETQYF	NA	TRBD2	TRBV4-2	TRBJ2-5
TGCGCCAGCAGCCTAGGACTAGCGGCGAACACCGGGGAGCTGTTTTTT	CASSLGLAANTGELFF	NA	TRBD2	TRBV4-1	TRBJ2-2
TGCGCCAGCAGCTTACAGGGACAGGGCGGCGAGACCCAGTACTTC	CASSLQGQGGETQYF	NA	TRBD1	TRBV5-1	TRBJ2-5
TGTGCCAGCAGCGTAGTCCAGGGTTCACCCCTCCACTTT	CASSVVQGSPLHF	few	NA	TRBV9	TRBJ1-6
TGTGCCAGCAGAGCAAGCGGGGGAGATACGCAGTATTTT	CASRASGGDTQYF	NA	TRBD2	TRBV7-2	TRBJ2-3
TGTGCCAGCAGCTTAACAGCGGGGGCCTACGAGCAGTACTTC	CASSLTAGAYEQYF	NA	TRBD2	TRBV7-9	TRBJ2-7
TGCGCCAGCAGTATGGCGGGAGCGGGAGGTGAGCAGTTCTTC	CASSMAGAGGEQFF	NA	TRBD2	TRBV5-1	TRBJ2-1
TGTGCCAGCAGTGAAAGGACAAGCCCCCGGGCCTACGAGCAGTACTTC	CASSERTSPRAYEQYF	once	NA	TRBV6-1	TRBJ2-7
TGCGCCAGCAGCACCTCGGGGGAGTCCTACAATGAGCAGTTCTTC	CASSTSGESYNEQFF	few	NA	TRBV5-1	TRBJ2-1
TGCGCCAGCAGCTCGGGCGGGCTCCACAATGAGCAGTTCTTC	CASSSGGLHNEQFF	NA	NA	TRBV5-1	TRBJ2-1
TGCGCCAGCAGCTTGGAGGGGACAGGGGTGGCTTTCTTT	CASSLEGTGVAFF	once	TRBD1	TRBV5-1	TRBJ1-1
TGTGCCAGCAGTGAGCTCGGCAGTAGCACGAACACCGGGGAGCTGTTTTTT	CASSELGSSTNTGELFF	NA	NA	TRBV6-1	TRBJ2-2
TGTGCCAGCAGCCGGGGGGGGATGGAGACCCAGTACTTC	CASSRGGMETQYF	NA	TRBD2	TRBV14	TRBJ2-5
TGTGCCAGCAGTTTAGGGACACCTAGCACAGATACGCAGTATTTT	CASSLGTPSTDTQYF	NA	NA	TRBV6-5	TRBJ2-3
TGTGCCAGCAGTCGAACAGGCGATAGGGAGACCCAGTACTTC	CASSRTGDRETQYF	NA	NA	TRBV6-1	TRBJ2-5
TGTGCCAGCAGCTCCGACCCGGGAACTAATGAAAAACTGTTTTTT	CASSSDPGTNEKLFF	NA	NA	TRBV27	TRBJ1-4
TGTGCCAGTAGGAGGCAGGGGGGGACCCAGTACTTC	CASRRQGGTQYF	few	NA	TRBV19	TRBJ2-5
TGCGCCAGCAGTGAGTCCCTAGGCTCCTACAATGAGCAGTTCTTC	CASSESLGSYNEQFF	NA	NA	TRBV10-2	TRBJ2-1
TGTGCCACCAGCGGGGGGGGTCTCTACGAGCAGTACTTC	CATSGGGLYEQYF	NA	TRBD2	TRBV15	TRBJ2-7
TGCGCCAGCAGCTTTCTCCCCGCTAGGTCCGATGAGCAGTTCTTC	CASSFLPARSDEQFF	once	NA	TRBV5-1	TRBJ2-1
TGTGCCAGCAGCTTATTAGCGGGACTGAGCTCCTACGAGCAGTACTTC	CASSLLAGLSSYEQYF	NA	TRBD2	TRBV7-2	TRBJ2-7
TGTGCCAGCAGCGTAGGGACAGGGTCGCAGCCCCAGCATTTT	CASSVGTGSQPQHF	NA	TRBD1	TRBV9	TRBJ1-5
TGTGCCAGCAGCTGGGGGGGACCCTCAAACGAGCAGTACTTC	CASSWGGPSNEQYF	NA	TRBD2	TRBV5-5	TRBJ2-7
TGCAGTGCATCCGACGGGTACGAGCAGTACTTC	CSASDGYEQYF	NA	NA	TRBV20-1	TRBJ2-7
TGTGCCAGCAGTTTTCAGGGTAATCTCGAAAAACTGTTTTTT	CASSFQGNLEKLFF	NA	NA	TRBV28	TRBJ1-4
TGTGCCAGCAGAATCCTAGCGGACACCGGGGAGCTGTTTTTT	CASRILADTGELFF	NA	TRBD2	TRBV7-3	TRBJ2-2
TGTGCCACCAGCAGAGATCTACGGGGACAGGGGGCACCTAACACTGAAGCTTTCTTT	CATSRDLRGQGAPNTEAFF	NA	TRBD1	TRBV15	TRBJ1-1
TGTGCCAGCAGCCCGATAGCGGGGGCCACCTTTTACGAGCAGTACTTC	CASSPIAGATFYEQYF	NA	TRBD2	TRBV11-2	TRBJ2-7
TGCAGCGTTGGGGGGTTTAGCGGGGGCACAGATACGCAGTATTTT	CSVGGFSGGTDTQYF	NA	TRBD2	TRBV29-1	TRBJ2-3
TGTGCCAGCAGCAAAGCCAGCGGGGGGGCTTTCTACGAGCAGTACTTC	CASSKASGGAFYEQYF	once	NA	TRBV21-1	TRBJ2-7